This TCR beta chain was recovered during a study of human T cells and chemical hapten exposure. The study, taken as a whole, reports: Patch test scores rose with PT1 expanded TCR counts, a positive correlation. TCRs whose frequency exceeded 1 in 1000 remained the same following DPC sensitization. Versus controls, significantly more large CDR3 similarity clusters arose from expanded TCRs.

Described time point: patch test 1, 2 weeks after DPC sensitization. Treatment here: therapeutic diphenylcyclopropenone sensitization with weekly scalp DPC. The sample holds one count of this clonotype. Its antigen is not identified. The library put unique molecular identifiers onto individual cDNA molecules. MiXCR was run by TCRdb on the RACE reads, yielding one entry per CDR3 protein. The sample has 95,000 to 130,000 distinct CDR3 sequences, around 10% seen once. The CDR3 runs to 12 residues. The V gene end was trimmed by 5 bases and the J gene end by 4 bases; junction bases not matched to a gene: 3. Germline-derived CDR1 and CDR2 are SQVTM and ANQGSEA.

Material: whole blood, obtained in connection with sensitization to the hapten diphenylcyclopropenone (DPC). The TCR originated in a woman between 45 and 60 years old with alopecia areata. Some clones in this sample may be carry-over from other donors' samples. The chain has TRBV29-1 and TRBJ1-1, with TRBD1 matching 8 bases. This CDR3 reads CSVRTGITEAFF. CDR3 DNA sequence: TGCAGCGTTCGGACAGGGATCACTGAAGCTTTCTTT.